Below are 30 T cell receptor beta chains sequenced from a single sample in a study of cytomegalovirus exposure and HLA in healthy donors. The PCR made use of 60 Vbeta and 13 Jbeta primers. Profiled with immunoSEQ multiplex PCR; TCRdb holds only in-frame clones, not every one. The table records about 190,000 clones, about 85% of them present only once. The sequencing input was PBMCs. The source is a middle-aged man in good health and CMV-seronegative.

This chain joins TRBV2 and TRBJ2-7; D perhaps matches TRBD2 (6 bases). CDR3 length: 12 amino acids. V was cut by 3 bases and J by 3 bases, with 6 bases left in between. Germline lookup yields CDR1 SNHLY and CDR2 FYNNEI. CDR3 DNA sequence: TGTGCCAGCAGTGAGGACTACTACGAGCAGTACTTC. Amino acids: CASSEDYYEQYF.

CDR3 DNA sequence: TGCGCCAGCAACCAACTGGGGACAGGCCAAGAGACCCAGTACTTC. This codes for CASNQLGTGQETQYF. The chain combines TRBV5-1 with TRBJ2-5; TRBD1 matches 8 bases. With V trimmed by 6 bases and J by 1 base, 8 bases remained unmatched. The CDR3 has 15 amino acids. The germline V gene encodes CDR1 SGHRS and CDR2 YFSETQ.

The chain employs TRBV27 and TRBJ1-2, with unresolved D. Germline V gene sequence: CDR1 MNHEY, CDR2 SMNVEV (reference sequence). The CDR3 length is 15 residues. V was shortened by 0 bases and J by 4 bases, with 12 bases between the two germline ends. The CDR3 loop reads CASSLSSPQFYGYTF. The CDR3, as DNA: TGTGCCAGCAGTTTATCGTCCCCACAGTTCTATGGCTACACCTTC.

This clone is a singleton in its sample. The chain has TRBV6-1 and TRBJ1-1, with TRBD1 identical over 7 bases. The CDR3 runs 14 residues. V lost 5 bases to trimming and J lost 1 base; unmatched junction nucleotides: 4. CDR1 is MNHNS and CDR2 is SASEGT in the germline V gene. CDR3 protein: CASSLTGANTEAFF. CDR3 DNA sequence: TGTGCCAGCAGTCTAACAGGGGCGAACACTGAAGCTTTCTTT.

The chain joins TRBV7-2 to TRBJ1-3, with D unresolved. The V gene's germline CDR1 is SGHTA and CDR2 FQGNSA. Trimming removed 1 base at V and 0 bases at J, with 10 bases between. CDR3 size: 16 residues. In DNA, the CDR3 is TGTGCCAGCAGCTTAGTAGGGAGAGGCTCTGGAAACACCATATATTTT. Protein sequence: CASSLVGRGSGNTIYF.

The chain couples TRBV6-5 to TRBJ2-7; 8 bases map to TRBD2. V lost 7 bases, J lost 3 bases, and 11 bases stayed unmatched. This CDR3 spans 15 amino acids. CDR1 MNHEY and CDR2 SVGAGI come from the germline V gene. CDR3 sequence reads: CASTIPAGGGYEQYF. CDR3 in DNA: TGTGCCAGCACCATCCCCGCCGGGGGGGGCTACGAGCAGTACTTC.

The chain couples TRBV9 to TRBJ1-2; 9 positions agree with TRBD1. Germline loops: CDR1 SGDLS, CDR2 YYNGEE. V was pared by 3 bases and J by 3 bases, with 9 bases of the junction left unmatched. CDR3 length: 16 amino acids. DNA for the CDR3: TGTGCCAGCAGCGAGACGCGGGGACAGGGTGACTATGGCTACACCTTC. Protein sequence: CASSETRGQGDYGYTF.

Remarks on this clone: The junction shows a germline mismatch at one end, possibly a read error. J is TRBJ2-5 and V is TRBV20-1; D unclear. There are 11 residues in the CDR3. Germline V gene data show CDR1 as DFQATT and CDR2 as SNEGSKA (reference sequence). This chain's CDR3 is CSGQNQETQYF. CDR3 nucleotides: TGCAGTGGGCAAAACCAGGAGACCCAGTACTTC.

The rearrangement joins TRBV6-5 to TRBJ1-4, with D maybe TRBD1 (6 bases). V gave up 6 bases and J gave up 6 bases, with 11 bases separating them. From germline, CDR1 is MNHEY and CDR2 SVGAGI. The CDR3 is 13 residues long. CDR3 DNA: TGTGCCAGCAGAAAACAGGGAGATGAAAAACTGTTTTTT. Encoded protein: CASRKQGDEKLFF.

The CDR3, as DNA: TGTGCCAGCAGCTTATCAACAGGGGTTATTGGCTACACCTTC. Residues: CASSLSTGVIGYTF. V is TRBV7-8 and J is TRBJ1-2; 7 nucleotides match TRBD1. Germline V gene data show CDR1 as SGHVS and CDR2 as FQNEAQ. Unmatched junction bases numbered 7, after V lost 2 bases and J lost 7 bases. There are 14 residues in the CDR3.

The V gene is TRBV9, the J gene TRBJ1-4, with 8 bases identical to TRBD1. CDR1 is SGDLS, CDR2 YYNGEE, per germline. The CDR3 contains 19 residues. V shed 4 bases and J 2 bases; nucleotides not matched to a gene: 16. In DNA, the CDR3 is TGTGCCAGCAGCCCCCGGACAGGGAACTTTTTAAGGACTAATGAAAAACTGTTTTTT. Translated: CASSPRTGNFLRTNEKLFF.

The chain uses TRBV5-1 and TRBJ2-5, with D perhaps matching TRBD2 (5 bases). Between the trimmed V and J ends, which lost 2 bases and 5 bases, there was a span of 16 bases. Per germline, CDR1 SGHRS and CDR2 YFSETQ. There are 15 residues in the CDR3. In DNA, the CDR3 is TGCGCCAGCAGCTTAATTTCCGGGGAACGGGAGACCCAGTACTTC. Its translation is CASSLISGERETQYF.

The chain is built from TRBV7-2 and TRBJ2-3; D may be TRBD1 (6 bases). The ends were cut back, 5 bases at V and 2 bases at J, with 14 bases in the middle. Germline V gene lookup returns CDR1 SGHTA and CDR2 FQGNSA. This CDR3 spans 15 amino acids. The DNA of the CDR3 is TGTGCCAGCAGCCGGGAAGGGGGTAACACAGATACGCAGTATTTT. It codes for CASSREGGNTDTQYF.

This chain connects TRBV7-2 to TRBJ2-7; a weak D match, TRBD2 (6 bases). Germline CDR1 SGHTA, CDR2 FQGNSA. The V gene lost 1 base and the J gene lost 2 bases, with 12 bases spanning the gap. The CDR3 runs to 15 residues. This chain's CDR3 is CASSLVGGGTYEQYF. The CDR3 DNA reads as TGTGCCAGCAGCTTAGTGGGAGGCGGTACCTACGAGCAGTACTTC.

This chain joins TRBV6-5 and TRBJ1-6, with unresolved D. Germline V gene lookup returns CDR1 MNHEY and CDR2 SVGAGI. Trimming removed 4 bases at V and 4 bases at J, with 8 bases between. The CDR3 runs 14 residues. DNA of the CDR3: TGTGCCAGCAGTTTCCGGGGATATAATTCACCCCTCCACTTT. Protein sequence: CASSFRGYNSPLHF.

This clone was detected once. The V call is TRBV6-6, the J call TRBJ2-2, with 8 bases aligning to TRBD1. J gave up 3 bases and V 8 bases, and 5 bases lay outside the gene matches. Germline CDR1 MNHNY, CDR2 SVGAGI (reference sequence). The CDR3 is 14 amino acids. CDR3 sequence reads: CASGQGADTGELFF. DNA for the CDR3: TGTGCCAGCGGGCAGGGGGCTGACACCGGGGAGCTGTTTTTT.

Concerning this clone itself: Other nucleotide sequences from this sample produce the same CDR3. The chain employs TRBV5-8 and TRBJ1-2, with unresolved D. V was shortened by 7 bases and J by 0 bases, with 28 bases between the two germline ends. This CDR3 region has 19 residues. Germline V CDR1 and CDR2: SGHTS, YDEGEE. CDR3 coding DNA: TGTGCCAGCGGTTCGGACTGGAGGCGCCGATCAAAAGCTAACTATGGCTACACCTTC. Protein sequence: CASGSDWRRRSKANYGYTF.

The chain has TRBV10-3 and TRBJ1-6; tentatively, D is TRBD1 (5 bases). This CDR3 has 13 residues. Trimming took 6 bases from V and 8 from J, leaving 11 bases between them. In germline, CDR1 is ENHRY, CDR2 SYGVKD. CDR3 region: CAIRTALDSPLHF. In DNA form, the CDR3 reads TGTGCCATCAGGACAGCTTTAGATTCACCCCTCCACTTT.

V and J are TRBV6-5 and TRBJ2-7; perhaps TRBD1 as D (6 bases). V gave up 10 bases and J gave up 0 bases, with 13 bases separating them. The CDR3 consists of 13 residues. Germline V gene data show CDR1 as MNHEY and CDR2 as SVGAGI. CDR3: CAISRGDSYEQYF. The CDR3 DNA reads as TGTGCCATATCCAGGGGCGACTCCTACGAGCAGTACTTC.

The CDR3 DNA is TGTGCCAGCAGCTTTGCGGGGGAGCAGTTCTTC. Amino acids: CASSFAGEQFF. V usage is TRBV5-4 and J usage is TRBJ2-1; maybe TRBD2 (6 bases). V lost 2 bases and J 10 bases, leaving 7 bases between the germline ends. The germline V gene has CDR1 SGHNT and CDR2 YYREEE (reference sequence). This CDR3 region has 11 residues. The full variable domain, rest sourced from reference TRBV5-4 and TRBJ2-1, is ETGVTQSPTHLIKTRGQQVTLRCSSQSGHNTVSWYQQALGQGPQFIFQYYREEENGRGNFPPRFSGLQFPNYSSELNVNALELDDSALYLCASSFAGEQFFGPGTRLTVL.

The chain's CDR3 is CASSLGSNNPYEQYF. As DNA, the CDR3 is TGTGCCAGCAGTTTAGGCTCCAATAATCCCTACGAGCAGTACTTC. The rearrangement joins TRBV27 to TRBJ2-7; D gene unclear. The CDR3 spans 15 residues. CDR1 MNHEY and CDR2 SMNVEV come from the germline V gene (reference sequence). Trimming removed 2 bases at V and 2 bases at J, with 13 bases between.

The rearrangement joins TRBV7-2 to TRBJ2-1; 8 positions agree with TRBD2. Trimming took 6 bases from V and 3 from J; bases not matched to a gene: 7. Germline lookup yields CDR1 SGHTA and CDR2 FQGNSA. CDR3 size: 15 residues. CDR3 protein: CASRPAGDYYNEQFF. In DNA form, the CDR3 reads TGTGCCAGCAGGCCAGCGGGGGACTACTACAATGAGCAGTTCTTC.

V usage is TRBV14 and J usage is TRBJ2-1, with a tentative D call TRBD2 (6 bases). The CDR3 has 17 residues. Trimming left V 5 bases short and J 4 bases short, with 21 bases between. Germline V lookup: CDR1 SGHDN, CDR2 FVKESK. The CDR3 sequence is CASSGVGGAAGYNEQFF. CDR3 DNA sequence: TGTGCCAGCAGCGGGGTTGGAGGGGCTGCGGGGTACAATGAGCAGTTCTTC.

CDR3 loop: CAITSGGGMAYGYTF. The CDR3 nucleotides are TGTGCCATCACCTCCGGGGGAGGAATGGCCTATGGCTACACCTTC. This chain connects TRBV10-3 to TRBJ1-2; TRBD1 might be the D (5 bases). From germline, CDR1 is ENHRY and CDR2 SYGVKD. The CDR3 runs 15 residues. The V gene lost 7 bases and the J gene lost 4 bases, with 19 bases spanning the gap.

J is TRBJ1-3 and V is TRBV5-1; D perhaps matches TRBD1 (6 bases). This CDR3 region has 15 residues. Between the trimmed V and J ends, which lost 4 bases and 0 bases, there was a span of 11 bases. Germline V gene lookup returns CDR1 SGHRS and CDR2 YFSETQ. CDR3 DNA: TGCGCCAGCAGCCCGGGACAAAGCTCTGGAAACACCATATATTTT. This encodes CASSPGQSSGNTIYF.

The V call is TRBV19, the J call TRBJ2-1; 11 bases match TRBD2. V dropped 4 bases and J dropped 12; count of bases not matched to a gene: 8. Germline V CDR1 and CDR2: LNHDA, SQIVND (reference sequence). The CDR3 contains 14 residues. The CDR3 DNA reads TGTGCCAGTAGTAAGTTAGCGGGGGGGCTGAGGCAGTTCTTC. This translates into CASSKLAGGLRQFF.

The rearrangement uses TRBV7-8 and TRBJ1-2; maybe TRBD1 (6 bases). Germline loops: CDR1 SGHVS, CDR2 FQNEAQ. The V and J ends lost 0 bases and 8 bases respectively, with 13 bases between them. The CDR3 consists of 14 residues. CDR3 in amino acids: CASSLATGLGGYTF. The CDR3 DNA sequence: TGTGCCAGCAGCTTAGCTACAGGGTTGGGGGGCTACACCTTC. The full variable domain, in which reference TRBV7-8 and TRBJ1-2 provide the parts outside the CDR3, is GAGVSQSPRYKVAKRGQDVALRCDPISGHVSLFWYQQALGQGPEFLTYFQNEAQLDKSGLPSDRFFAERPEGSVSTLKIQRTQQEDSAVYLCASSLATGLGGYTFGSGTRLTVV.

This chain uses TRBV11-2 with TRBJ2-5, with 10 bases aligning to TRBD2. Germline CDR1 SGHAT, CDR2 FQNNGV. The junction had 4 bases not matched to a gene; V was cut back by 2 bases and J by 4 bases. The CDR3 has 15 residues. The CDR3 loop reads CASSLSGGAPETQYF. CDR3 nucleotide sequence: TGTGCCAGCAGCTTAAGCGGGGGGGCACCAGAGACCCAGTACTTC.

V gene TRBV12-5 combines with J gene TRBJ2-3, with D possibly being TRBD1 (6 bases). The germline V gene encodes CDR1 LGHNT and CDR2 FRNRAP. CDR3 length: 12 amino acids. CDR3 sequence reads: CATGWGTDTQYF. The CDR3, as DNA: TGTGCGACAGGCTGGGGCACAGATACGCAGTATTTT.

V usage is TRBV11-2 and J usage is TRBJ1-3, with TRBD1 identical over 7 bases. Germline CDR1 SGHAT, CDR2 FQNNGV. The ends lost 8 bases at V and 4 bases at J; junction bases unmatched: 8. The CDR3 sequence is 14 residues long. The CDR3 nucleotides are TGTGCCAGCCTAATGACAGGGCCCGGAAACACCATATATTTT. It is translated as CASLMTGPGNTIYF.